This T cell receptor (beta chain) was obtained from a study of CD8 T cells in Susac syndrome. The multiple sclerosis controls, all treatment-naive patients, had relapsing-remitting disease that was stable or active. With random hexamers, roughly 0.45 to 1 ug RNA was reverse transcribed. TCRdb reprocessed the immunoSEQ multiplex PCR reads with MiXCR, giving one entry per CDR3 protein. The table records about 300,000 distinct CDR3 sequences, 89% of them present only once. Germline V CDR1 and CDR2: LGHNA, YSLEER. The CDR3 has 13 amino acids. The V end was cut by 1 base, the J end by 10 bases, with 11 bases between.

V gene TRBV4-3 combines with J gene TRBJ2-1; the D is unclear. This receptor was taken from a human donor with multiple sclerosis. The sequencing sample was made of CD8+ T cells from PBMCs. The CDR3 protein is CASSQAGIDEQFF. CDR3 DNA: TGCGCCAGCAGCCAAGCGGGTATAGACGAGCAGTTCTTC.